These 2 T cell receptor beta chains share one sample of origin, sequenced in a study of control samples from healthy donors and cancer patients. Clones were read by immunoSEQ multiplex PCR, and TCRdb kept only the in-frame ones, dropping some. The sample yields 350,000 to 450,000 clones, 75% to 95% seen once. The material sequenced was PBMCs. These receptors came from a man aged 35-49 years with head and neck cancer.

This clone has a handful of counts. The sample has other DNA sequences that encode this CDR3 too. The rearrangement joins TRBV27 to TRBJ1-6; 9 nucleotides agree with TRBD1. Losses at the gene ends were 2 bases for V and 0 bases for J; bases not matched to a gene: 2. The germline V gene has CDR1 MNHEY and CDR2 SMNVEV (reference sequence). The CDR3 is made up of 17 amino acids. The CDR3 coding sequence is TGTGCCAGCAGTTTAGACAGGGGGTCCTCCTATAATTCACCCCTCCACTTT. It specifies CASSLDRGSSYNSPLHF.

This chain connects TRBV11-2 to TRBJ1-6, with D uncertain. This CDR3 is 13 amino acids long. Germline values: CDR1 SGHAT, CDR2 FQNNGV. The V gene lost 0 bases and the J gene lost 14 bases, with 11 bases spanning the gap. The CDR3 DNA reads as TGTGCCAGCAGCTTAGATCTTCAGTCTGCCCTCCACTTT. Amino acids: CASSLDLQSALHF.